This record covers a single TCR beta chain. Germline CDR1 SGHAT, CDR2 FQNNGV. The CDR3 runs 13 residues. V lost 3 bases, J lost 3 bases, and 8 bases lay in between. These data are taken from a study of T cells in Graves' hyperthyroidism and ophthalmopathy. From RNA transcripts, TCR beta CDR3 regions were amplified. HTBI primers drove first-round RT-PCR of the TCR CDR3. In TCRdb, the multiplex PCR reads were re-called with MiXCR into one record per CDR3 protein. This sample has 600,000 to 750,000 distinct CDR3 sequences, with about 18% found just once. Sequences were obtained from blood. The clonotype originates from a man aged 50-60 years with Graves' hyperthyroidism. This chain connects TRBV11-2 to TRBJ2-5; D is uncertain. The CDR3 is CASSLRGKETQYF. The CDR3 DNA sequence: TGTGCCAGCAGCTTGCGTGGGAAAGAGACCCAGTACTTC.